This T cell receptor (beta chain) was profiled in a study of T cell responses to AZD1222 COVID-19 vaccine. Study-wide findings and caveats: Spike-wide vaccine-associated CD4 TCRs dominated at 160-218 and 743-854. Seropositive at baseline were only a handful of AZD1222 recipients. After two AZD1222 doses, spike-specific TCR breadth and depth rose versus day 0.

The germline V gene encodes CDR1 LNHDA and CDR2 SQIVND (reference sequence). J gave up 3 bases and V 4 bases, and 10 bases lay outside the gene matches. The CDR3 runs to 16 residues. Data came from immunoSEQ multiplex PCR; TCRdb stores just in-frame clones and leaves some out. The sample includes more than 150,000 clones, over 80% of them seen just once. About this clone itself: The antigen remains undetermined.

The sample was peripheral blood, taken on day 0 of AZD1222 vaccination. The sequence was obtained from an adult in good health. V usage is TRBV19 and J usage is TRBJ2-7, with 9 bases fitting TRBD1. The CDR3 protein is CASSTHPGQGLYEQYF. The CDR3 DNA is TGTGCCAGTAGTACACATCCGGGACAGGGACTCTACGAGCAGTACTTC.